This TCR beta chain was sequenced during a study of blood T cell repertoires in COVID-19 (dated by TCRdb to 2018 to 2020). Concerning the study at large: Collaborator samples came from the United States, Italy and Spain and covered acute and convalescent phases of COVID-19. The prospective study material was composed of cDNA or gDNA derived from T cells, B-cell-depleted T cells, or PBMCs. Subjects who had been exposed to COVID-19, were actively infected with it, or had recovered from it provided the deeply sampled blood TCRbeta repertoires that made up the dataset. A freely available public database, intended as a resource for researchers studying the immune response to SARS-CoV-2, is where the repertoires were released. The samples were drawn from two sources: the first 160 participants of the ongoing ImmuneRACE study, and over 950 subjects contributed by 6 global collaborators. A de-identified subject ID, COVID-19 status, age in years and sex were almost always included in the sample metadata. Where available, HLA class I and class II types were taken from metadata supplied by the sample provider and were not determined by assay-based typing.

One collaborating source in Seattle enrolled patients while the patients were actively infected and followed the patients over time throughout the course of disease. Whole blood was collected in K2EDTA tubes by collaborating institutions according to the institutions' own protocols. For TCRbeta analysis, collaborators shipped samples in one of three forms: frozen whole blood, isolated PBMCs, or DNA extracted from either of those sample types. The research as a whole found: How much clinical and demographic metadata was included differed by source and by participant, and the metadata was provided uncurated.

TCRbeta CDR3 regions were amplified from genomic DNA using the immunoSEQ Assay, a bias-controlled multiplex PCR. Per the original workflow: The number of nucleated cells in each sample was estimated from the amplification of reference gene primers within the assay. Sequence reads were collapsed and filtered to measure the absolute abundance of every unique TCRbeta CDR3 rearrangement. Productive Simpson clonality was computed per sample as the square root of Simpson's diversity index over productive rearrangements. TCRdb carries this immuneACCESS record with in-frame sequences only. Its versions omit some clonotypes, under half of them owing to an unresolved V gene in the studies checked, with the rest unexplained. V, J and clone size reflect that table, while D and trimming were determined from the DNA. In all, the sample holds over 150,000 clones, and around nine tenths of those were seen once. The top ten constitute 2.5% to 3% of the sample.

About this clone itself: Its antigen is currently not known. Base qualities are not recorded, but no much larger clone differs from it by a single base.

The sequence came from a woman over 75 with COVID-19, enrolled during active disease. The specimen sequenced was peripheral blood.

The CDR3 amino acid sequence is: CASTPGGRSTDTQYF. The DNA sequence follows: TGTGCCAGTACCCCAGGAGGGCGAAGCACAGATACGCAGTATTTT. The chain is made from TRBV19 and TRBJ2-3; the best D guess is TRBD2, with 6 bases matching. V was cut back by 7 bases and J by 0 bases, leaving a gap of 14 bases between them. CDR1 is given as LNHDA and CDR2 as SQIVND, both from the germline V gene (reference sequence). The CDR3 starts with the cysteine, ends with the phenylalanine, and has 15 residues. Just the 45-base CDR3 DNA is kept, in frame starting at base 1.